Below, one T cell receptor beta chain is given with its context. Its binding antigen is unknown. Base quality data are lacking; no much larger clone is found one base away. These data belong to a study of blood T cell repertoires in COVID-19 (TCRdb year 2020). For the study in its entirety: Samples covering the acute and convalescent phases of COVID-19 were provided by collaborators in the United States, Italy and Spain. The material from the prospective study consisted of cDNA or gDNA derived from T cells, B-cell-depleted T cells, or PBMCs. Deeply sampled blood TCRbeta repertoires from subjects exposed to, actively infected with, or recovered from COVID-19 were included in the dataset. The repertoires were released in a freely available public database meant as a resource for research on the immune response to SARS-CoV-2. The samples were drawn from two sources: the first 160 participants of the ongoing ImmuneRACE study, and fewer than 1,500 subjects contributed by 6 global collaborators. A de-identified subject ID, COVID-19 status, age in years and sex were almost always included in the sample metadata. Where HLA class I and class II types were available, the types were taken from metadata supplied by the sample provider, not from assay-based typing. Study-wide conclusions, independent of this receptor: Clinical and demographic metadata were provided uncurated, with the amount varying by source and participant.

TCRbeta CDR3 regions were amplified from genomic DNA using the immunoSEQ Assay, a bias-controlled multiplex PCR. Per the authors' processing: Within the assay, amplification of reference gene primers was used to estimate how many nucleated cells each sample contained. To quantify the absolute abundance of each unique TCRbeta CDR3 rearrangement, sequence reads were collapsed and filtered. Productive Simpson clonality was computed per sample as the square root of Simpson's diversity index over productive rearrangements. This immuneACCESS table, as held by TCRdb, lists in-frame sequences with V and J called but not all clones. Of the missing ones, under half trace to an unresolved V gene in checked studies; the others have no known cause. Clonal size and the V and J genes are those of that table, whereas D and trimming came from the DNA. The sample contains tens of thousands of clones, about 90% of them found a single time. 8.5% of the sample is held by the ten biggest clonotypes.

Whole blood was collected in K2EDTA tubes by collaborating institutions according to the institutions' own protocols. For TCRbeta analysis, collaborators shipped samples as frozen whole blood, isolated PBMCs, or DNA extracted from either of those sample types. Sequenced: peripheral blood. The origin of this receptor is a human donor in a cohort sampled during active COVID-19.

The nucleotides read TGTGCCAGCAGCTTGGAAGGGACAGCCACAGATACGCAGTATTTT. Translated, it gives CASSLEGTATDTQYF. The chain employs TRBV5-4 and TRBJ2-3, with 7 central nucleotides matching TRBD1. V has 0 bases trimmed and J has 2 bases trimmed; junction bases matching no gene number 3. The CDR3 contains 15 residues, cysteine and phenylalanine counted. The sequence is cut down to CDR3 DNA, 45 bases in frame from base 1. The germline V gene (reference sequence) sets CDR1 to SGHNT and CDR2 to YYREEE.